The 22 T cell receptor beta chains reported below all come from one sample, sequenced in a study of OX40 agonist ivuxolimab in advanced cancers. This table comes from immunoSEQ multiplex PCR, and its TCRdb copy is limited to in-frame clones, with some not included. The sample holds tens of thousands of clones; 91% are singletons and the top ten take around 4.2%. The sample in question was CD4+ or CD8+ T cells sorted from blood, obtained in a trial of the OX40 agonist ivuxolimab. These receptors were obtained from an adult with an advanced solid tumor such as melanoma, head and neck, liver or kidney cancer.

The rearrangement uses TRBV6-1 and TRBJ1-6, with 8 bases that match TRBD1. With V trimmed by 5 bases and J by 7 bases, 7 bases remained unmatched. The CDR3 has 15 amino acids. In germline, CDR1 is MNHNS, CDR2 SASEGT. CDR3 in amino acids: CASSWTGFENSPLHF. The CDR3 nucleotides read TGTGCCAGCAGTTGGACAGGGTTTGAGAATTCACCCCTCCACTTT.

V gene TRBV27 combines with J gene TRBJ1-2; TRBD1 agrees at 9 bases. In germline, CDR1 is MNHEY, CDR2 SMNVEV (reference sequence). J lost 3 bases, V lost 8 bases, and 7 bases had no gene match. This CDR3 spans 14 amino acids. The CDR3 sequence is CASRRTGVDYGYTF. The DNA of the CDR3 is TGTGCCAGCCGAAGGACAGGGGTGGACTATGGCTACACCTTC.

The V call is TRBV27, the J call TRBJ1-3; perhaps TRBD1 as D (6 bases). CDR3 length equals 15 residues. CDR1 is MNHEY, CDR2 SMNVEV, per germline (reference sequence). Between the trimmed V and J ends, which lost 2 bases and 4 bases, there was a span of 12 bases. The CDR3 nucleotides read TGTGCCAGCAGTTTAAACAGGGCTGTGGGAAACACCATATATTTT. Its protein is CASSLNRAVGNTIYF.

This chain uses TRBV2 with TRBJ1-2, with D unclear. Trimming left V 7 bases short and J 4 bases short, with 13 bases between. The CDR3 sequence is 13 residues long. The V gene's germline CDR1 is SNHLY and CDR2 FYNNEI. Here the CDR3 reads CASILTDSYGYTF. CDR3 in DNA: TGTGCCAGCATTCTGACCGATTCCTATGGCTACACCTTC.

The chain has TRBV27 and TRBJ1-4, with 7 bases lining up with TRBD1. The CDR3 contains 16 residues. CDR1 and CDR2 (germline): MNHEY, SMNVEV (reference sequence). V gave up 3 bases and J gave up 5 bases; unmatched junction bases: 9. The CDR3 coding sequence is TGTGCCAGCAGTTTCTTTCCACCGGGACAGAATGAAAAACTGTTTTTT. It encodes CASSFFPPGQNEKLFF.

The chain joins TRBV27 to TRBJ2-5; D is unclear. Trimming stripped 7 bases from V and 5 bases from J, with 17 bases between. Germline V lookup: CDR1 MNHEY, CDR2 SMNVEV (reference sequence). The CDR3 covers 14 residues. CDR3 amino acids: CASKGKLLLETQYF. The CDR3 DNA follows: TGTGCCAGCAAAGGGAAGTTGCTGTTGGAGACCCAGTACTTC.

Only a few counts were recorded for this clone. The genes are TRBV5-4 and TRBJ1-2; 7 bases fit TRBD1. The germline V gene encodes CDR1 SGHNT and CDR2 YYREEE (reference sequence). The CDR3 runs to 14 residues. The ends lost 2 bases at V and 4 bases at J; junction bases unmatched: 5. CDR3 region: CASSLGDSPYGYTF. The DNA of the CDR3 is TGTGCCAGCAGCTTAGGGGACAGTCCCTATGGCTACACCTTC. The variable domain in full, with the rest retrieved from reference TRBV5-4 and TRBJ1-2, is ETGVTQSPTHLIKTRGQQVTLRCSSQSGHNTVSWYQQALGQGPQFIFQYYREEENGRGNFPPRFSGLQFPNYSSELNVNALELDDSALYLCASSLGDSPYGYTFGSGTRLTVV.

This chain uses TRBV29-1 with TRBJ2-7; TRBD2 agrees at 15 bases. This CDR3 has 16 amino acids. V lost 3 bases and J lost 0; bases outside the gene matches: 3. In germline, CDR1 is SQVTM, CDR2 ANQGSEA. The CDR3 is CSVDGTSGRSSYEQYF. In nucleotides, the CDR3 is TGCAGCGTTGACGGGACTAGCGGGAGGTCCTCCTACGAGCAGTACTTC.

The chain couples TRBV6-5 to TRBJ2-5; D may be TRBD1 (6 bases). Germline V lookup: CDR1 MNHEY, CDR2 SVGAGI. The CDR3 covers 16 residues. V was shortened by 4 bases and J by 4 bases, with 19 bases between the two germline ends. The CDR3 DNA follows: TGTGCCAGCAGTTTGACAGGTACAGGGATTCCAGAGACCCAGTACTTC. Translating gives CASSLTGTGIPETQYF.

The chain employs TRBV29-1 and TRBJ2-7, with 8 nucleotides matching TRBD1. Trimming took 5 bases from V and 2 from J; bases not matched to a gene: 2. CDR3 length: 12 residues. The germline V gene has CDR1 SQVTM and CDR2 ANQGSEA. The CDR3, as DNA: TGCAGCGTTAAGGGACAGGCCTACGAGCAGTACTTC. The encoded protein is CSVKGQAYEQYF.

This clone has just a few counts. V is TRBV29-1 and J is TRBJ2-5, with TRBD1 as a possible D gene (6 bases). There are 14 residues in the CDR3. V gave up 0 bases and J gave up 4 bases, with 12 bases separating them. Germline CDR1 is SQVTM and CDR2 is ANQGSEA. Here the CDR3 reads CSVEEGTGSETQYF. CDR3 bases: TGCAGCGTTGAAGAGGGCACAGGGTCAGAGACCCAGTACTTC.

This chain links TRBV6-5 with TRBJ2-1; 13 nucleotides align to TRBD2. This CDR3 region has 15 residues. Germline loops: CDR1 MNHEY, CDR2 SVGAGI. After removal of 6 bases from V and 7 bases from J, the junction contained 6 bases not matched to a gene. In DNA, the CDR3 is TGTGCCAGCAGCCTCGGACTAGCGGGAGTTAATGAGCAGTTCTTC. It specifies CASSLGLAGVNEQFF.

The rearrangement links TRBV2 to TRBJ2-5; unclear D gene. This CDR3 is built from 15 residues. The V gene's germline CDR1 is SNHLY and CDR2 FYNNEI. Trimming shortened V by 5 bases and J by 3 bases, and 16 bases separated the two germline ends. The CDR3 here is CASSRTLDVEETQYF. The CDR3 bases are TGTGCCAGCAGTCGCACGCTGGATGTTGAAGAGACCCAGTACTTC.

The V and J genes are TRBV27 and TRBJ1-5; TRBD1 might be the D (5 bases). Germline V CDR1 and CDR2: MNHEY, SMNVEV (reference sequence). The V gene lost 4 bases and the J gene lost 6 bases, with 13 bases spanning the gap. The CDR3 is made up of 14 amino acids. The CDR3 loop reads CASSSFGGSQPQHF. The CDR3 DNA reads TGTGCCAGCAGTTCTTTCGGGGGAAGTCAGCCCCAGCATTTT.

This clone was seen a single time. The V and J genes are TRBV2 and TRBJ2-7; D gene unclear. This CDR3 comprises 14 residues. Trimming pared 2 bases from V and 0 bases from J, leaving 8 bases between. Per germline, CDR1 SNHLY and CDR2 FYNNEI. The CDR3 protein is CASSESGYSYEQYF. As DNA, the CDR3 is TGTGCCAGCAGTGAATCGGGCTACTCCTACGAGCAGTACTTC.

This clone was found a few times. The V call is TRBV19, the J call TRBJ1-1; maybe TRBD1 (5 bases). The CDR3 is made up of 13 amino acids. V was shortened by 3 bases and J by 2 bases, with 7 bases between the two germline ends. Germline CDR1 LNHDA, CDR2 SQIVND (reference sequence). The CDR3 loop is CASSIRVNTEAFF. Here the CDR3 DNA reads TGTGCCAGTAGTATCAGGGTTAACACTGAAGCTTTCTTT.

The CDR3 loop reads CATSSPDRGRQPQHF. The CDR3 coding sequence is TGTGCCACCAGCAGCCCGGACAGGGGACGGCAGCCCCAGCATTTT. The gene calls are TRBV15 and TRBJ1-5, with 9 nucleotides matching TRBD1. V shed 3 bases, J shed 7 bases, and the junction held 7 bases outside the gene matches. CDR3 length: 15 amino acids. Germline CDR1 reads LNHNV; CDR2 reads YYDKDF (reference sequence).

This chain connects TRBV27 to TRBJ1-1; no clear D. The CDR3 totals 13 residues. The V and J ends lost 6 bases and 4 bases respectively, with 12 bases between them. The germline gives CDR1 MNHEY, CDR2 SMNVEV (reference sequence). The CDR3 sequence: CASSNGVGTEAFF. The CDR3 DNA is TGTGCCAGCAGCAACGGGGTTGGCACTGAAGCTTTCTTT.

The J gene is TRBJ2-5, the V gene TRBV7-6, with D maybe TRBD2 (6 bases). The CDR3 has 13 residues. The ends were cut back, 5 bases at V and 7 bases at J, with 14 bases in the middle. Per germline, CDR1 SGHVS and CDR2 FNYEAQ. The CDR3 loop reads CASSLSDGGTQYF. CDR3 bases: TGTGCCAGCAGCCTCTCAGACGGGGGGACCCAGTACTTC.

The chain combines TRBV10-3 with TRBJ2-7; a possible D gene is TRBD1 (7 bases). The germline V and J ends were trimmed by 4 bases and 0 bases, with 25 bases remaining between them. The CDR3 runs 19 residues. The germline V gene has CDR1 ENHRY and CDR2 SYGVKD. The CDR3 region is CAISVLEGARDRRSYEQYF. The CDR3 region has the DNA TGTGCCATCAGTGTTTTGGAGGGGGCAAGGGACCGTCGCTCCTACGAGCAGTACTTC.

A few counts support this clone. The chain recombines TRBV6-4 with TRBJ1-1; D possibly corresponds to TRBD1 (6 bases). V lost 6 bases to trimming and J lost 5 bases, with 16 bases between them. The CDR3 contains 14 residues. The germline CDR1 and CDR2 sequences are MRHNA and SNTAGT. The CDR3 DNA follows: TGTGCCAGCAGGAGATCAGGGGAGGCGACTGAAGCTTTCTTT. It codes for CASRRSGEATEAFF.

This rearrangement joins TRBV7-8 to TRBJ2-5; the D is unclear. The ends were cut back, 2 bases at V and 5 bases at J, with 12 bases in the middle. The CDR3 loop spans 14 amino acids. CDR1 SGHVS and CDR2 FQNEAQ come from the germline V gene. CDR3 coding DNA: TGTGCCAGCAGCTTAATCGAGCGAGTCGAGACCCAGTACTTC. It codes for CASSLIERVETQYF. Full variable domain (rest looked up from reference TRBV7-8 and TRBJ2-5): GAGVSQSPRYKVAKRGQDVALRCDPISGHVSLFWYQQALGQGPEFLTYFQNEAQLDKSGLPSDRFFAERPEGSVSTLKIQRTQQEDSAVYLCASSLIERVETQYFGPGTRLLVL.